The T cell receptor beta chain under discussion was sequenced for a study of T-cell reconstitution after alpha-beta-depleted transplantation in children. Study observations and caveats: Several hundred expanded graft clones reportedly were the source of alpha-beta T cells about two months after transplant.

Of note for this clonotype: Its antigen remains unknown. A read error is possible here, since a much larger clone lies one base away.

Germline V CDR1 and CDR2: DFQATT, SNEGSKA (reference sequence). V gave up 4 bases and J gave up 8 bases, with 14 bases separating them. This CDR3 comprises 13 residues. Unique molecular identifiers were used to barcode this TCRbeta library. TCRdb passed the PCR reads through MiXCR, listing each CDR3 protein once. The sample lists about 110,000 distinct CDR3 sequences; 5.5% to 6.5% were seen once. The sequence was obtained from a male patient aged 2 to 10 who had a stem cell transplant for acute lymphoblastic leukemia, so the T cells may come from the graft donor. This rearrangement joins TRBV20-1 to TRBJ1-4; D is undetermined. The input for sequencing was PBMCs, mostly from graft donor cells, taken 360 days after TCRalphabeta/CD19-depleted stem cell transplant. The CDR3 coding sequence is TGCAGTGCTACCGGACTGGGGAGGGAAAAACTGTTTTTT. Translated: CSATGLGREKLFF.